These 3 T cell receptor beta chains originate from one sample sequenced in a study of T-cell memory formation after mild COVID-19 (dated by TCRdb to the early 2020s). Library prep was done by 5' RACE. Sequencing instrument: Illumina NovaSeq 6000. TCRdb reprocessing: public reads trimmed at Q25 with fastp, clones called with MiXCR, in-frame beta chains kept. CDR3 protein sequences are deduplicated, and each keeps its most common genes and DNA. The sample has 300,000 to 350,000 distinct CDR3 sequences on record, approximately 15% of them singletons. Jointly, the top ten make up 21% of the sample. The sequenced material came from PBMCs or a T cell subset sorted from them (not recorded which). These receptor sequences come from a man in his late teens or twenties who had mild COVID-19 (a few samples of this study predate the infection). The sample titles of this study are shuffled in the database, so cell type and time point are left out; the donor was told from shared clones.

This clonotype was seen only a few times. V is TRBV5-6 and J is TRBJ2-2, with TRBD1 as a possible D gene (5 bases). Germline CDR1 reads SGHDT; CDR2 reads YYEEEE. Trimming took off 1 base at V and 1 base at J, with 11 bases between the two ends. The CDR3 has 16 residues. DNA of the CDR3: TGTGCCAGCAGCTTGATGTGGCAGGGGAACACCGGGGAGCTGTTTTTT. This encodes CASSLMWQGNTGELFF.

The chain employs TRBV6-4 and TRBJ2-1; the match to TRBD1 covers 8 bases. Germline lookup yields CDR1 MRHNA and CDR2 SNTAGT. J was trimmed by 5 bases and V by 5 bases; bases with no gene match: 8. The CDR3 length is 15 residues. This chain's CDR3 is CASSPRQGMHNEQFF. CDR3 nucleotide sequence: TGTGCCAGCAGTCCCAGACAGGGGATGCACAATGAGCAGTTCTTC.

This clonotype was counted between two and nine times. The CDR3 DNA follows: TGTGCCAGCAGCTTAGGGTCGGGCCCTTGGAACGAGCAGTACGTC. Protein product: CASSLGSGPWNEQYV. V gene TRBV7-2 combines with J gene TRBJ2-7; D gene unclear. The CDR3 has 15 residues. V lost 1 base and J lost 5, with 15 bases in between. CDR1 and CDR2 (germline): SGHTA, FQGNSA.